Each of the 8 T cell receptor beta chains below was sequenced from the same sample in a study of immune characterization of retroperitoneal liposarcoma. TCRdb reanalysed the PCR reads using MiXCR and keeps one entry per CDR3 protein. The sample contains just over 1,400 distinct CDR3 sequences, about half of which appear only once. The specimen sequenced was tumor tissue. The receptors were gathered from a female donor with retroperitoneal liposarcoma.

The chain links TRBV6-1 to TRBJ2-1, with D perhaps matching TRBD2 (5 bases). The better agreement between TRBJ2-7 and the DNA end casts doubt on the J call. This CDR3 contains 13 residues. CDR1 MNHNS and CDR2 SASEGT come from the germline V gene. CDR3 region: CASKSASKREQYF. CDR3 sequence (DNA): TGTGCCAGCAAAAGCGCCTCTAAGCGGGAGCAGTACTTC.

The V gene is TRBV6-6, the J gene TRBJ2-3; D might be TRBD1 (6 bases). Germline CDR1 is MNHNY and CDR2 is SVGAGI (reference sequence). The length of the CDR3 is 15 residues. The V gene lost 5 bases and the J gene lost 12 bases, with 24 bases spanning the gap. As DNA, the CDR3 is TGTGCCAGCAGTCTCTACAGGGATGCATGGGAGACCCAGTATTTT. This translates into CASSLYRDAWETQYF.

The chain is built from TRBV12-3 or TRBV12-4 and TRBJ2-1, with TRBD1 as a possible D gene (6 bases). The DNA end is more similar to TRBJ2-7, so the J call may be wrong. The CDR3 length is 13 residues. The CDR3 DNA follows: TGTGCCAGCAGTCGGGACATCTACAATGAGCAGTACTTC. Translated, it gives CASSRDIYNEQYF.

J is TRBJ2-1 and V is TRBV11-3; D gene ambiguous. The J call could be wrong; TRBJ2-5 is a better fit for the DNA end. The CDR3 loop spans 14 amino acids. Germline assignment: CDR1 SGHNT and CDR2 YENEEA. The DNA for the CDR3 is TGTGCCAGCAGCTTAGGGGCAGGACAAGAGACCCAGTACTTC. This codes for CASSLGAGQETQYF.

This clonotype occurred a few times. The V gene is TRBV6-1, the J gene TRBJ2-5, with a weak D call TRBD2 (6 bases). The DNA end is a closer match to TRBJ2-7, so the J assignment may be wrong. This CDR3 has 15 residues. Germline V gene sequence: CDR1 MNHNS, CDR2 SASEGT. The CDR3 reads CASSEAGGNPYEQYF. The CDR3 region has the DNA TGTGCCAGCAGTGAAGCGGGCGGGAACCCCTACGAGCAGTACTTC.

This clonotype ranks as large. The chain carries TRBV6-1 and TRBJ2-1; TRBD2 agrees at 7 bases. The DNA end is more similar to TRBJ2-7, so the J call may be wrong. CDR3 length: 14 amino acids. The germline CDR1 and CDR2 sequences are MNHNS and SASEGT. CDR3 residues: CASSLFAGEMQQYF. The CDR3 coding sequence is TGTGCCAGCAGCCTCTTTGCGGGGGAAATGCAGCAGTACTTC.

This clonotype has just a few counts. V is TRBV11-3 and J is TRBJ2-1; 9 positions agree with TRBD1. J gave up 6 bases and V 0 bases, and 6 bases lay outside the gene matches. CDR3 length: 16 residues. Germline V gives CDR1 SGHNT, CDR2 YENEEA. The DNA of the CDR3 is TGTGCCAGCAGCTTAGATGGGGGGACAGGGAGCAATGAGCAGTTCTTC. Encoded protein: CASSLDGGTGSNEQFF.

About this clonotype itself: The final CDR3 position lacks the conserved phenylalanine or tryptophan, pointing to a likely read error. The rearrangement links TRBV6-1 to TRBJ2-7; weak D call: TRBD2 (5 bases). The CDR3 length is 14 residues. Germline CDR1 and CDR2: MNHNS and SASEGT. Trimming stripped 6 bases from V and 0 bases from J, with 12 bases between. The CDR3 loop reads CASSDRGSSYEQYS. The CDR3 DNA sequence: TGTGCCAGCAGCGACCGGGGAAGCTCCTACGAGCAGTACTCC.